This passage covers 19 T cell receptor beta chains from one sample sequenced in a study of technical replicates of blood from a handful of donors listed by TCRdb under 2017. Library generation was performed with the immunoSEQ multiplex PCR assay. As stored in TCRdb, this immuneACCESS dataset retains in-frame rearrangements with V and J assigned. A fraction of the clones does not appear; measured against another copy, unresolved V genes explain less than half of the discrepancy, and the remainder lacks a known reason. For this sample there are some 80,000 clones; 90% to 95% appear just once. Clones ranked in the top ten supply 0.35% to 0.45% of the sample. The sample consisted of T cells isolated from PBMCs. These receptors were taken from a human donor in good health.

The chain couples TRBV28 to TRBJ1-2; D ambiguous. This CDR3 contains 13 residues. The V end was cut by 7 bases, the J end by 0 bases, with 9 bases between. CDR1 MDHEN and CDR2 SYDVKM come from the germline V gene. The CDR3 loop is CASMVGANYGYTF. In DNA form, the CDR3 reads TGTGCCAGCATGGTAGGAGCTAACTATGGCTACACCTTC.

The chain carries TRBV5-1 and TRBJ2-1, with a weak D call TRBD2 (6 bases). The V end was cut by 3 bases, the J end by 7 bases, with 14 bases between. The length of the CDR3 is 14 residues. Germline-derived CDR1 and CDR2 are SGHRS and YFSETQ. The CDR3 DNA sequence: TGCGCCAGCAGCTGGGCCAGCCGGGAGAATGAGCAGTTCTTC. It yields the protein CASSWASRENEQFF.

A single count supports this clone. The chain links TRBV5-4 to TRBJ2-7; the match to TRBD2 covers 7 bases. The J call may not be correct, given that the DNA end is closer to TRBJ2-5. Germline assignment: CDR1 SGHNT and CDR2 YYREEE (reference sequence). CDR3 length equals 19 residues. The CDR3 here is CASSLKYPGTTQYQETQYF. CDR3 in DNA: TGTGCCAGCAGCTTGAAGTATCCCGGGACTACTCAGTACCAAGAGACCCAGTACTTC.

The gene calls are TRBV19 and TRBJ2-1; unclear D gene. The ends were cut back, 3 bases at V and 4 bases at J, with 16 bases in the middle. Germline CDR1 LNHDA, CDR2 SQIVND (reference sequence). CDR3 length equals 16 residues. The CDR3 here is CASSILPSSPYNEQFF. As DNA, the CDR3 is TGTGCCAGTAGTATCCTACCTTCGTCACCTTACAATGAGCAGTTCTTC.

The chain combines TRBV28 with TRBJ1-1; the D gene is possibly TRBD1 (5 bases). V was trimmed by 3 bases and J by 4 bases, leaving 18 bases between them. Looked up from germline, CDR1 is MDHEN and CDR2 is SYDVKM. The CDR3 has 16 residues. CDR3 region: CASSFSPMGLSTEAFF. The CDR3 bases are TGTGCCAGCAGTTTTAGCCCCATGGGGCTCTCCACTGAAGCTTTCTTT.

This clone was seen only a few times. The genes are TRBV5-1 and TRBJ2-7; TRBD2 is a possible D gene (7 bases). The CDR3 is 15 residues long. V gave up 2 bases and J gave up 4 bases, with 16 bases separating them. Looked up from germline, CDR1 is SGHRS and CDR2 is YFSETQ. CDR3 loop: CASSLNGGGTYEQYF. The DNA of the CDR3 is TGCGCCAGCAGCTTAAATGGCGGGGGCACATACGAGCAGTACTTC.

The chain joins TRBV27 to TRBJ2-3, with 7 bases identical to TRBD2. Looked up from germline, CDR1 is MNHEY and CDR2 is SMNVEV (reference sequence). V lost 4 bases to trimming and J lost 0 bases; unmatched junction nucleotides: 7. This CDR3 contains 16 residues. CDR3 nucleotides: TGTGCCAGCAGTTCCATGAGCGGGAAAAGCACAGATACGCAGTATTTT. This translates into CASSSMSGKSTDTQYF.

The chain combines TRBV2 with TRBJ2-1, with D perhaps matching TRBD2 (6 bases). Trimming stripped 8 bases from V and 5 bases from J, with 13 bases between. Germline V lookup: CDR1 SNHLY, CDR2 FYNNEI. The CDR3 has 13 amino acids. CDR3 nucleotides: TGTGCCAGCCTTCGACTAGGTAACAATGAGCAGTTCTTC. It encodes CASLRLGNNEQFF. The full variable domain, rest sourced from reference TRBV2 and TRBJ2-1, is EPEVTQTPSHQVTQMGQEVILRCVPISNHLYFYWYRQILGQKVEFLVSFYNNEISEKSEIFDDQFSVERPDGSNFTLKIRSTKLEDSAMYFCASLRLGNNEQFFGPGTRLTVL.

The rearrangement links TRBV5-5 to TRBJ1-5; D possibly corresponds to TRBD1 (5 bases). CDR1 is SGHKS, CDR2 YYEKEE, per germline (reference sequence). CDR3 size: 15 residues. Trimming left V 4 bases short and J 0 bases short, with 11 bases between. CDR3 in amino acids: CASSTDSYSNQPQHF. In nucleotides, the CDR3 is TGTGCCAGCAGCACTGACAGTTATAGCAATCAGCCCCAGCATTTT.

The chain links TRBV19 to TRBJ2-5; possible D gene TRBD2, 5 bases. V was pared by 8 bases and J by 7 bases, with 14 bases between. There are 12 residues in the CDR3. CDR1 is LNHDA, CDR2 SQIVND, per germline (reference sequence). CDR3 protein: CASETPAGTQYF. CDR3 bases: TGTGCCAGTGAAACTCCTGCGGGGACCCAGTACTTC.

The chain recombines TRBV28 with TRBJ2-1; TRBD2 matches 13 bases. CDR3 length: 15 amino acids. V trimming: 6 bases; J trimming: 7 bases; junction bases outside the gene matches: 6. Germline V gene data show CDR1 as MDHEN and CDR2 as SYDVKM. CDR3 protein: CASRAPGLAGNEQFF. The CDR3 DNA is TGTGCCAGCAGGGCACCGGGACTAGCGGGGAATGAGCAGTTCTTC. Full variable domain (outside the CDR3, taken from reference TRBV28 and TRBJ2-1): DVKVTQSSRYLVKRTGEKVFLECVQDMDHENMFWYRQDPGLGLRLIYFSYDVKMKEKGDIPEGYSVSREKKERFSLILESASTNQTSMYLCASRAPGLAGNEQFFGPGTRLTVL.

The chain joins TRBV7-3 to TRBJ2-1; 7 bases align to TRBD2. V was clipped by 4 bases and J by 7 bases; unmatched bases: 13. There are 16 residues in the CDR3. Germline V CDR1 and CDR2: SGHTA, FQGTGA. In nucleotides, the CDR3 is TGTGCCAGCAGCTCGCCGGGATTTGGGGGGGGGAATGAGCAGTTCTTC. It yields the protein CASSSPGFGGGNEQFF.

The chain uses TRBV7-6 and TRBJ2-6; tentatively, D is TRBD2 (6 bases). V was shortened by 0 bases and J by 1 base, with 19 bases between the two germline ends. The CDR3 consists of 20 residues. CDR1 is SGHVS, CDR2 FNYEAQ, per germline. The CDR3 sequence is CASSLASIGLGGSGANVLTF. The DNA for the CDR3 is TGTGCCAGCAGCTTAGCGAGTATTGGACTGGGGGGATCTGGGGCCAACGTCCTGACTTTC.

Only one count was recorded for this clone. The CDR3 loop reads CASSFGRGTGNTIYF. The CDR3, as DNA: TGTGCCAGCAGCTTCGGGAGGGGGACTGGAAACACCATATATTTT. The chain recombines TRBV11-2 with TRBJ1-3, with D possibly matching TRBD1 (6 bases). CDR1 and CDR2 from the germline V gene are SGHAT and FQNNGV. The CDR3 totals 15 residues. Trimming pared 3 bases from V and 2 bases from J, leaving 11 bases between.

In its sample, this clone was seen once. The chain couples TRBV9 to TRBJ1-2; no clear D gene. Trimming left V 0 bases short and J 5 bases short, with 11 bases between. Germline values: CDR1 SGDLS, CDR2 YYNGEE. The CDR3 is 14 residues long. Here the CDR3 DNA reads TGTGCCAGCAGCGTAGATGGGTCAGGTTATGGCTACACCTTC. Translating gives CASSVDGSGYGYTF.

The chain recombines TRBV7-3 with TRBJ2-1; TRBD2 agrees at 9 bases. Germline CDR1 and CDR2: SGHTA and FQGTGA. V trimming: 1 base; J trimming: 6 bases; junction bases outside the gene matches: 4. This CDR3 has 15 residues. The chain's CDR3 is CASSLIRREGNEQFF. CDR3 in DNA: TGTGCCAGCAGCTTAATCCGGCGGGAGGGCAATGAGCAGTTCTTC.

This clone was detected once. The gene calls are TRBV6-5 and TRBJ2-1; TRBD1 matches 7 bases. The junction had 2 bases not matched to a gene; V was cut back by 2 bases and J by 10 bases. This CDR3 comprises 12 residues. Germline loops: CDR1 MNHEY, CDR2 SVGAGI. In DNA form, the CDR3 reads TGTGCCAGCAGTTACCTGGACAGGGAGCAGTTCTTC. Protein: CASSYLDREQFF.

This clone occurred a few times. The CDR3 DNA sequence: TGTGCCAGCAGCTCGTTCGGGACAGGGGTTTTGGACACTGAAGCTTTCTTT. Protein sequence: CASSSFGTGVLDTEAFF. J is TRBJ1-1 and V is TRBV5-6, with TRBD1 identical over 10 bases. The CDR3 length is 17 residues. V shed 3 bases and J 3 bases; nucleotides not matched to a gene: 11. The germline V gene has CDR1 SGHDT and CDR2 YYEEEE.

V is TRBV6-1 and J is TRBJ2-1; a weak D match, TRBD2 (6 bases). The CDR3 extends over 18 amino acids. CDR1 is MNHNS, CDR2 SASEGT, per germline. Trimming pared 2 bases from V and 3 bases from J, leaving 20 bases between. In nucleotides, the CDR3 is TGTGCCAGCAGTGAAATGTCTCCCGCCGGAGCGGGCTACAATGAGCAGTTCTTC. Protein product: CASSEMSPAGAGYNEQFF.